This T cell receptor beta chain was documented in a study of CD4 T cells in relation to SARS-CoV-2 and coronaviruses. Study at large: The HLA restriction of the shared crossreactive spike epitopes was mapped. Study-level findings and limits: Monoreactive clones expanded significantly more to SARS-CoV-2 than crossreactive clones did. Each donor contributed either pre-pandemic or post-infection samples, not both.

Points on this clone: Its antigen is as yet unknown.

The table came from immunoSEQ multiplex PCR; TCRdb's copy has only in-frame clones and leaves some out. The sample has 60,000 to 65,000 clones, about 94% seen once; the top ten hold approximately 0.15%. The unexposed donors gave CD4+ T cells in about 2011-2018, prior to COVID-19. Naive and memory CD4+ T cells were separated from cryopreserved PBMCs. Germline trimming cut 1 base from V and 0 bases from J; bases unmatched to any gene: 9. The CDR3 is made up of 19 amino acids. Germline-derived CDR1 and CDR2 are MDHEN and SYDVKM. The chain links TRBV28 to TRBJ2-4, with 10 positions matching TRBD1. The receptor comes from a human donor in good health. The sample taken for sequencing was naive CD4+ T cells from PBMCs. Subset here: naive CD4+ T cells isolated by negative enrichment. CDR3 loop: CASSLSFLRQGAAKNIQYF. The CDR3 DNA sequence: TGTGCCAGCAGTTTATCGTTCCTGAGACAGGGGGCAGCCAAAAACATTCAGTACTTC.